Below are 17 T cell receptor beta chains sequenced from a single sample in a study of a mutant IDH1 vaccine in newly diagnosed glioma. The sample's time point: week 5, during vaccination. What each vaccine dose contained was 300 ug of mutant IDH1 20-mer peptide, accompanied by topical imiquimod. No antigens are known for them. TCRdb's copy holds only in-frame clones and misses some; the assay was immunoSEQ multiplex PCR. The data contain roughly 39,000 clones, 75% to 90% of them seen just once; the ten biggest clones take up 1.7%. The starting material was PBMCs, obtained from a glioma patient whose treatment included an IDH1 peptide vaccine. These receptors originate from a man aged 35-49 years with glioma.

This sequence joins TRBV6-5 and TRBJ1-1, with D unclear. V lost 6 bases and J 6 bases, leaving 8 bases between the germline ends. This CDR3 is built from 11 residues. Germline CDR1 MNHEY, CDR2 SVGAGI. This chain's CDR3 is CASRNGAEAFF. CDR3 bases: TGTGCCAGCAGGAATGGTGCTGAAGCTTTCTTT.

V is TRBV5-1 and J is TRBJ2-5, with 9 bases identical to TRBD2. V lost 5 bases and J lost 4; bases outside the gene matches: 6. The length of the CDR3 is 14 residues. Germline V gene lookup returns CDR1 SGHRS and CDR2 YFSETQ. The CDR3 loop reads CASRPGLAGETQYF. The DNA of the CDR3 is TGCGCCAGCAGACCGGGACTAGCAGGAGAGACCCAGTACTTC.

The gene calls are TRBV4-2 and TRBJ2-7; 10 bases are a match to TRBD2. With 8 bases clipped from V and 2 bases from J, the junction kept 3 bases outside the gene matches. Germline V gives CDR1 LGHNA, CDR2 YNFKEQ. CDR3 length: 13 amino acids. CDR3 region: CASLLAGTYEQYF. The CDR3 region has the DNA TGTGCCAGCTTACTAGCGGGGACCTACGAGCAGTACTTC.

DNA for the CDR3: TGTGCCGCCACAGGACAGGGGGATCAGCCCCAGCATTTT. It codes for CAATGQGDQPQHF. The chain uses TRBV10-3 and TRBJ1-5, with 10 bases fitting TRBD1. There are 13 residues in the CDR3. Germline trimming cut 11 bases from V and 5 bases from J; bases unmatched to any gene: 6. The germline gives CDR1 ENHRY, CDR2 SYGVKD.

This chain connects TRBV9 to TRBJ1-3; D possibly corresponds to TRBD1 (5 bases). The CDR3 consists of 17 residues. Between the trimmed V and J ends, which lost 3 bases and 0 bases, there was a span of 16 bases. Germline CDR1 SGDLS, CDR2 YYNGEE. In DNA form, the CDR3 reads TGTGCCAGCAGCGCGTGGGACTACCCAATCTCTGGAAACACCATATATTTT. It codes for CASSAWDYPISGNTIYF.

This clone was detected a few times. V is TRBV4-1 and J is TRBJ2-6; the D call may be TRBD1 or TRBD2 (5 bases each). Trimming removed 4 bases at V and 0 bases at J, with 16 bases between. The CDR3 runs 18 residues. CDR1 is MGHRA, CDR2 YSYEKL, per germline. The CDR3 loop reads CASSLRDPRVSGANVLTF. The CDR3 nucleotides read TGCGCCAGCAGCCTCCGGGACCCCCGGGTCTCTGGGGCCAACGTCCTGACTTTC.

J is TRBJ2-5 and V is TRBV18; the D call may be TRBD1 or TRBD2 (5 bases each). This CDR3 is built from 13 residues. Germline CDR1 reads KGHSH; CDR2 reads LQKENI. V dropped 3 bases and J dropped 2 bases, with 7 bases sitting between them. CDR3: CASSPGRQETQYF. Written as DNA, the CDR3 is TGTGCCAGCTCACCGGGACGGCAAGAGACCCAGTACTTC.

CDR3 loop: CASSQTGTGIYGYTF. The DNA for the CDR3 is TGTGCCAGCAGCCAGACCGGGACAGGGATATATGGCTACACCTTC. The genes are TRBV11-2 and TRBJ1-2; 9 nucleotides align to TRBD1. In germline, CDR1 is SGHAT, CDR2 FQNNGV. CDR3 length: 15 residues. The V and J ends lost 5 bases and 5 bases, in that order; junction bases with no gene match: 9.

This chain links TRBV19 with TRBJ2-1; TRBD2 aligns across 10 bases. CDR3 length: 13 amino acids. V was pared by 7 bases and J by 8 bases, with 5 bases of the junction left unmatched. Per germline, CDR1 LNHDA and CDR2 SQIVND (reference sequence). This CDR3 reads CASMTSGWDEQFF. CDR3 sequence (DNA): TGTGCCAGTATGACTAGCGGGTGGGATGAGCAGTTCTTC.

V gene TRBV13 combines with J gene TRBJ2-7; possibly TRBD1 for D (6 bases). Trimming left V 3 bases short and J 5 bases short, with 14 bases between. Germline values: CDR1 PRHDT, CDR2 FYEKMQ (reference sequence). The CDR3 has 14 residues. CDR3 sequence (DNA): TGTGCCAGCAGCTTCACCGGACAGCACAACGAGCAGTACTTC. It specifies CASSFTGQHNEQYF.

V and J are TRBV5-1 and TRBJ1-1, with no clear D. Trimming cost V 1 base and J 6 bases, with 13 bases left between them. Germline CDR1 reads SGHRS; CDR2 reads YFSETQ. This CDR3 contains 14 residues. The CDR3 DNA reads TGCGCCAGCAGCTTGTTGGGTGAAAGGGCTGAAGCTTTCTTT. Protein product: CASSLLGERAEAFF.

The chain combines TRBV4-1 with TRBJ1-1; 8 bases are a match to TRBD1. J was trimmed by 1 base and V by 4 bases; bases with no gene match: 5. The CDR3 runs to 15 residues. Looked up from germline, CDR1 is MGHRA and CDR2 is YSYEKL. Here the CDR3 reads CASSRGQGPNTEAFF. The CDR3 DNA follows: TGCGCCAGCAGCCGAGGACAGGGTCCGAACACTGAAGCTTTCTTT.

This clone has more than one count but fewer than ten. The chain links TRBV2 to TRBJ2-7, with D uncertain. V was trimmed by 2 bases and J by 4 bases, leaving 6 bases between them. CDR3 length equals 12 residues. CDR1 and CDR2 from the germline V gene are SNHLY and FYNNEI. The chain's CDR3 is CASSEFSYEQYF. In DNA form, the CDR3 reads TGTGCCAGCAGTGAATTTTCATACGAGCAGTACTTC.

The chain carries TRBV10-2 and TRBJ1-5, with D perhaps TRBD1 (6 bases). Trimming removed 5 bases at V and 3 bases at J, with 14 bases between. Germline lookup yields CDR1 WSHSY and CDR2 SAAADI. The CDR3 is 15 residues long. This CDR3 is CASSYTGLDNQPQHF. The DNA for the CDR3 is TGCGCCAGCAGTTACACAGGGTTGGACAATCAGCCCCAGCATTTT.

Here the CDR3 DNA reads TGCAGCGTTTCCCTTCTTCAGAATGAGCAGTTCTTC. Residues: CSVSLLQNEQFF. The chain is built from TRBV29-1 and TRBJ2-1; D is undetermined. CDR3 length: 12 residues. Between the trimmed V and J ends, which lost 5 bases and 7 bases, there was a span of 12 bases. The germline V gene encodes CDR1 SQVTM and CDR2 ANQGSEA.

The chain has TRBV9 and TRBJ1-2; D ambiguous. The CDR3 consists of 18 residues. Germline V gene sequence: CDR1 SGDLS, CDR2 YYNGEE. Trimming removed 2 bases at V and 1 base at J, with 21 bases between. The CDR3 sequence: CASSVDSWWAASNYGYTF. The CDR3 region has the DNA TGTGCCAGCAGCGTTGATTCTTGGTGGGCAGCAAGTAACTATGGCTACACCTTC.

The chain links TRBV7-7 to TRBJ2-7; weak D call: TRBD1 (5 bases). Trimming removed 5 bases from V and 0 bases from J, with 11 bases in between. CDR1 is SSHAT and CDR2 is FNYEAQ in the germline V gene (reference sequence). This CDR3 contains 14 residues. The CDR3 spells CASSEGDFSYEQYF. CDR3 bases: TGTGCCAGCAGCGAAGGGGATTTCTCCTACGAGCAGTACTTC. Filled out from reference TRBV7-7 and TRBJ2-7, the complete variable domain reads GAGVSQSPRYKVTKRGQDVTLRCDPISSHATLYWYQQALGQGPEFLTYFNYEAQPDKSGLPSDRFSAERPEGSISTLTIQRTEQRDSAMYRCASSEGDFSYEQYFGPGTRLTVT.